These 17 T cell receptor beta chains were sequenced from one sample in a study of blood T cell repertoires in COVID-19. Produced via immunoSEQ multiplex PCR; TCRdb's table is partial and in-frame only. The sample includes about 250,000 clones, 70% to 85% of them seen just once. The sample consisted of peripheral blood. The origin of the receptors is a man older than 75 with acute or convalescent COVID-19.

The chain employs TRBV10-3 and TRBJ2-2, with TRBD1 matching over 7 bases. The CDR3 length is 14 residues. Germline assignment: CDR1 ENHRY and CDR2 SYGVKD. V lost 5 bases and J lost 1; bases outside the gene matches: 1. The CDR3: CAISRTGNTGELFF. The CDR3 nucleotides read TGTGCCATCAGTCGGACAGGGAACACCGGGGAGCTGTTTTTT.

The rearrangement links TRBV10-3 to TRBJ1-5, with a weak D call TRBD1 (5 bases). Germline V CDR1 and CDR2: ENHRY, SYGVKD. The CDR3 is made up of 16 amino acids. V gave up 6 bases and J gave up 4 bases, with 19 bases separating them. The CDR3 sequence: CAISTNPGGGNQPQHF. CDR3 DNA sequence: TGTGCCATCAGCACCAATCCTGGTGGGGGGAATCAGCCCCAGCATTTT.

The chain's CDR3 is CAWGLQHGYTF. The CDR3 DNA reads TGTGCCTGGGGACTCCAACATGGCTACACCTTC. The chain recombines TRBV30 with TRBJ1-2; D is unclear. The CDR3 is made up of 11 amino acids. V lost 5 bases to trimming and J lost 6 bases, with 10 bases between them. Germline CDR1 is GTSNPN and CDR2 is SVGIG (reference sequence).

The chain uses TRBV11-2 and TRBJ2-6; maybe TRBD2 (5 bases). The CDR3 loop spans 17 amino acids. The V gene lost 3 bases and the J gene lost 0 bases, with 12 bases spanning the gap. Germline values: CDR1 SGHAT, CDR2 FQNNGV. CDR3 loop: CASSFRTGSSGANVLTF. CDR3 DNA sequence: TGTGCCAGCAGCTTCAGAACGGGGAGCTCTGGGGCCAACGTCCTGACTTTC.

The rearrangement uses TRBV28 and TRBJ2-7; 7 bases fit TRBD1. Germline CDR1 is MDHEN and CDR2 is SYDVKM. J was trimmed by 1 base and V by 3 bases; bases with no gene match: 3. This CDR3 contains 14 residues. In nucleotides, the CDR3 is TGTGCCAGCAGTTTCTCAGGGGGTTCCTACGAGCAGTACTTC. Translated: CASSFSGGSYEQYF.

The rearrangement links TRBV6-1 to TRBJ2-2; D is ambiguous. V was clipped by 6 bases and J by 1 base, with 6 bases between them. Per germline, CDR1 MNHNS and CDR2 SASEGT. The CDR3 consists of 13 residues. The CDR3 spells CASRHRNTGELFF. CDR3 bases: TGTGCCAGCAGACACAGGAACACCGGGGAGCTGTTTTTT.

V is TRBV2 and J is TRBJ1-5; D not resolved. Trimming stripped 6 bases from V and 4 bases from J, with 7 bases between. The CDR3 totals 12 residues. The germline gives CDR1 SNHLY, CDR2 FYNNEI. The chain's CDR3 is CASRRPNQPQHF. As DNA, the CDR3 is TGTGCCAGCAGGCGCCCGAATCAGCCCCAGCATTTT.

The rearrangement joins TRBV6-2 or TRBV6-3 to TRBJ1-1; D unresolved. The germline V and J ends were trimmed by 4 bases and 0 bases, with 12 bases remaining between them. This CDR3 region has 15 residues. The germline V gene encodes CDR1 MNHEY and CDR2 SVGEGT. In nucleotides, the CDR3 is TGTGCCAGCAGTTCGATATACACCCTGAACACTGAAGCTTTCTTT. Translating it yields CASSSIYTLNTEAFF.

The chain uses TRBV12-2 and TRBJ1-2; the table calls TRBD1, which could not be checked here. TRBV12-2 is classified as a pseudogene. The CDR3 sequence is 16 residues long. CDR3 amino acids: CASRSQYRFLDYGYTF. The CDR3 nucleotides are TGTGCAAGTCGCTCTCAATACAGGTTTTTAGACTATGGCTACACCTTC.

This chain joins TRBV5-1 and TRBJ1-4; 9 nucleotides agree with TRBD1. The germline gives CDR1 SGHRS, CDR2 YFSETQ. The CDR3 is made up of 16 amino acids. V lost 1 base to trimming and J lost 7 bases; unmatched junction nucleotides: 8. In nucleotides, the CDR3 is TGCGCCAGCAGCTTGAAAAGCGGGACAGGGAGTGAAAAACTGTTTTTT. Residues: CASSLKSGTGSEKLFF.

In nucleotides, the CDR3 is TGTGCCACCAGTGATGAACTCGGGTACGAGCAGTACTTC. It translates to CATSDELGYEQYF. The rearrangement links TRBV24-1 to TRBJ2-7, with D hard to call. V gave up 3 bases and J gave up 4 bases, with 9 bases separating them. The CDR3 consists of 13 residues. Germline V gene lookup returns CDR1 KGHDR and CDR2 SFDVKD.

The CDR3 DNA reads as TGTGCCAGCAGTTACTCGGGGGGTGGCGGCTACACCTTC. Amino acids: CASSYSGGGGYTF. V usage is TRBV6-6 and J usage is TRBJ1-2; D might be TRBD1 (5 bases). The CDR3 is 13 amino acids. V was cut by 0 bases and J by 8 bases, with 10 bases left in between. Germline CDR1 is MNHNY and CDR2 is SVGAGI (reference sequence).

The chain combines TRBV7-9 with TRBJ2-1; 8 bases are a match to TRBD1. The ends lost 5 bases at V and 6 bases at J; junction bases unmatched: 9. This CDR3 has 15 residues. Germline V lookup: CDR1 SEHNR, CDR2 FQNEAQ (reference sequence). The CDR3 loop is CASSPTGAIINEQFF. Here the CDR3 DNA reads TGTGCCAGCAGCCCGACAGGGGCAATAATCAATGAGCAGTTCTTC.

The chain links TRBV4-1 to TRBJ2-1, with 9 bases aligning to TRBD1. CDR3 size: 16 residues. The V and J ends lost 0 bases and 3 bases, in that order; junction bases with no gene match: 3. Germline V gene data show CDR1 as MGHRA and CDR2 as YSYEKL. CDR3 DNA: TGCGCCAGCAGCCAAGAGGCGACAGGGGGCTACAATGAGCAGTTCTTC. Its translation: CASSQEATGGYNEQFF.

This sequence joins TRBV19 and TRBJ2-3; TRBD2 matches 11 bases. V was pared by 1 base and J by 5 bases, with 20 bases of the junction left unmatched. CDR3 length equals 21 residues. CDR1 and CDR2 (germline): LNHDA, SQIVND (reference sequence). The CDR3 spells CASSIGSSIPPSGGRRDTQYF. In DNA, the CDR3 is TGTGCCAGTAGTATAGGCTCATCCATCCCGCCTAGCGGGGGGCGTAGAGATACGCAGTATTTT.

The chain links TRBV9 to TRBJ2-2; D unresolved. Per the germline V gene, CDR1 is SGDLS and CDR2 is YYNGEE. The length of the CDR3 is 13 residues. Trimming took off 0 bases at V and 6 bases at J, with 6 bases between the two ends. CDR3 bases: TGTGCCAGCAGCGTAGGAGGCGCCGGGGAGCTGTTTTTT. It specifies CASSVGGAGELFF.

The chain couples TRBV19 to TRBJ2-7, with 7 bases that match TRBD1. The germline V gene has CDR1 LNHDA and CDR2 SQIVND (reference sequence). The CDR3 runs 15 residues. Germline trimming cut 5 bases from V and 0 bases from J; bases unmatched to any gene: 7. The CDR3 loop reads CASSFWDSVSYEQYF. The CDR3 coding sequence is TGTGCCAGTAGTTTTTGGGACAGCGTCTCCTACGAGCAGTACTTC.